What follows describes a single TCR beta chain. The antigen is not known. This sample is drawn from a study of cytomegalovirus exposure and HLA in healthy donors. Whole-study findings and limits: A few of the chains that were CMV-associated were confirmed in vitro to be specific for CMV antigens. Usually a TCR sequence was rare, but some public TCRs were found in many donors.

The CDR3 spans 13 residues. Germline values: CDR1 SNHLY, CDR2 FYNNEI. The trim removed 6 bases at V and 9 bases at J, leaving 7 bases unmatched. TCRdb keeps only in-frame clones here, not all; method: immunoSEQ multiplex PCR. The sample records about 360,000 clones, approximately 90% being singletons. This chain links TRBV2 with TRBJ2-1, with 8 bases matching TRBD2. The specimen sequenced was PBMCs. The sequence was obtained from a young woman in good health and CMV-seronegative. This CDR3 reads CASSAYGGGEQFF. The CDR3 DNA is TGTGCCAGCAGCGCCTACGGGGGGGGTGAGCAGTTCTTC.